The clone carrying this TCR beta chain was seen many times. Its antigen remains unidentified. A junction end diverges from the germline sequence, so it may reflect a read error. This specimen belongs to a study of T cells in Graves' hyperthyroidism and ophthalmopathy. Overall study results and limits: A 13 V-J signature model discriminated ophthalmopathy versus stable hyperthyroidism. Ophthalmopathy was model-predicted a median roughly six months pre-onset. Most expanded thyroid clonotypes above 0.001 recurred in blood.

This CDR3 is built from 14 residues. Germline assignment: CDR1 SGHKS and CDR2 YYEKEE (reference sequence). What was amplified from RNA transcripts were TCR beta CDR3 regions. First-round RT-PCR targeting the TCR CDR3 was performed with the HTBI primer set. TCRdb recomputed calls from the multiplex PCR reads with MiXCR, one row per CDR3 protein. The sample holds about 92,000 distinct CDR3 sequences, around 52% seen once. This chain links TRBV5-5 with TRBJ2-5; D is undetermined. Input material: blood. The receptor comes from a woman between 35 and 50 years old with Graves' hyperthyroidism. CDR3 sequence: CANSRMTVQETQYF. The CDR3, as DNA: TGTGCCAACAGCCGGATGACTGTCCAAGAGACCCAGTACTTC. Filled out from reference TRBV5-5 and TRBJ2-5, the complete variable domain reads DAGVTQSPTHLIKTRGQQVTLRCSPISGHKSVSWYQQVLGQGPQFIFQYYEKEERGRGNFPDRFSARQFPNYSSELNVNALLLGDSALYLCANSRMTVQETQYFGPGTRLLVL.